The clone carrying this TCR beta chain has a handful of counts. The data derive from a study of blood T cell repertoires in COVID-19. Methods used by the authors: Amplified reference gene primers provided the basis for estimating nucleated cell counts. The repertoire was sequenced with immunoSEQ multiplex PCR; TCRdb's copy has only in-frame clones and lacks some. That table supplies the V and J calls and clone size; D and trimming were determined from the DNA. Found here are 150,000 to 170,000 clones, around 79% of them singletons; the top ten hold roughly 1.7%. The germline gives CDR1 MDHEN, CDR2 SYDVKM. The CDR3 is 14 amino acids. With 6 bases clipped from V and 6 bases from J, the junction kept 7 bases outside the gene matches.

This sequence was found in a man older than 75 with acute or convalescent COVID-19. The specimen sequenced was peripheral blood. The chain has TRBV28 and TRBJ1-1; 10 bases agree with TRBD1. In nucleotides, the CDR3 is TGTGCCAGCAGGCCGGGACAGGGGTACGCTGAAGCTTTCTTT. This gives the protein CASRPGQGYAEAFF. Filled out from reference TRBV28 and TRBJ1-1, the complete variable domain reads DVKVTQSSRYLVKRTGEKVFLECVQDMDHENMFWYRQDPGLGLRLIYFSYDVKMKEKGDIPEGYSVSREKKERFSLILESASTNQTSMYLCASRPGQGYAEAFFGQGTRLTVV.